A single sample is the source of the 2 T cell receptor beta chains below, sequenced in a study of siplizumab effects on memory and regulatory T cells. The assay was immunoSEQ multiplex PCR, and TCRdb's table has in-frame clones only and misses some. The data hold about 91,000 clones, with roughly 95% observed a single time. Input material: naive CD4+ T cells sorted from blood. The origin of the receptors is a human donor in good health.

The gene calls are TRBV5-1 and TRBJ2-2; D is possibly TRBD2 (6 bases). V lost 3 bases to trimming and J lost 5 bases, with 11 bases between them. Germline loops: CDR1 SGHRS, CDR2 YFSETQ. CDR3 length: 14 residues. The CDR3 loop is CASSSTGRTGELFF. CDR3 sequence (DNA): TGCGCCAGCAGCTCGACGGGGAGGACCGGGGAGCTGTTTTTT.

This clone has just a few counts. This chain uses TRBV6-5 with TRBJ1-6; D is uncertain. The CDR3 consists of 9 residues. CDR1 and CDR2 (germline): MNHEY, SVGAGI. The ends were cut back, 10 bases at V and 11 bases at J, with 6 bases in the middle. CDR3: CAKKAPLHF. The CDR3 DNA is TGTGCCAAAAAGGCACCCCTCCACTTT.